This TCR beta chain was captured by sequencing in a study of T cells in women clearing cervical HPV infection. Regarding this clone: Its specificity is unknown. The read terminates 3 residues ahead of where the CDR3 ends, so the germline J gene completes it.

Repertoires were generated with immunoSEQ multiplex PCR, while TCRdb's copy carries only in-frame clones and drops some. The sample data list about 21,000 clones. Study-level results: A classifier using richness and V gene abundances reached an AUC of approximately 0.8. TRBV6-7 relative abundance averaged 0.11% in cases and 0.15% to 0.2% in controls.

Trimming removed 4 bases at V and 3 bases at J, with 19 bases between. The CDR3 is 15 amino acids. CDR1 is DFQATT and CDR2 is SNEGSKA in the germline V gene (reference sequence). This TCR was sampled from a woman between 18 and 70 years old with a cervical HPV16 infection that either progressed to CIN3+ or cleared (not recorded which). This chain connects TRBV20-1 to TRBJ2-7, with D unresolved. The sequenced material came from blood buffy coat. The CDR3: CSATSEKSHLYEQYF. Partial CDR3 DNA: TGCAGTGCTACCTCTGAGAAGTCACACCTCTACGAG.